The source of this T cell receptor beta chain is a study of blood T cell repertoires in COVID-19 (dated by TCRdb to 2018 to 2021). About the full investigation: Samples covering the acute and convalescent phases of COVID-19 were provided by collaborators in the United States, Italy and Spain. The material from the prospective study consisted of cDNA or gDNA derived from T cells, B-cell-depleted T cells, or PBMCs. The dataset comprised deeply sampled blood TCRbeta repertoires from subjects exposed to, actively infected with, or recovered from COVID-19. The repertoires were released in a freely available public database meant as a resource for research on the immune response to SARS-CoV-2. The samples were drawn from two sources: the first 160 participants of the ongoing ImmuneRACE study, and 950 to 1,500 subjects contributed by 6 global collaborators. A de-identified subject ID, COVID-19 status, age in years and sex were almost always included in the sample metadata. HLA class I and class II types, where available, came from metadata supplied by the sample provider rather than from assay-based typing. Points the paper makes about the study in general: Clinical and demographic metadata were provided uncurated, with the amount varying by source and participant.

To note about this clone: Its antigen is not yet known. There are no base qualities to consult, and no much larger clone falls within one base.

TCRbeta CDR3 regions were amplified from genomic DNA using the immunoSEQ Assay, a bias-controlled multiplex PCR. Per the authors' processing: The number of nucleated cells in each sample was estimated from the amplification of reference gene primers within the assay. To quantify the absolute abundance of each unique TCRbeta CDR3 rearrangement, sequence reads were collapsed and filtered. For each sample, productive Simpson clonality was calculated as the square root of Simpson's diversity index across productive rearrangements. Sourced from immuneACCESS, this table was stored by TCRdb with only in-frame sequences that have V and J called. A share of the clones is absent; for the studies checked, an unresolved V gene accounts for under half, and the remainder has no known explanation. D and trimming were read from the DNA, whereas the V and J calls and clone size are those reported in that table. This sample has a few hundred thousand clones in its table, and 65% to 90% of those were observed once. Clones ranked in the top ten supply over 2% of the sample.

In Seattle, one collaborating source enrolled patients while the infection was active and tracked those patients longitudinally over the course of disease. Whole blood was collected in K2EDTA tubes by collaborating institutions according to the institutions' own protocols. For TCRbeta analysis, collaborators shipped samples as frozen whole blood, isolated PBMCs, or DNA extracted from either of those sample types. V and J are truncated by 0 bases and 3 bases respectively, leaving an intervening sequence of 4 bases. From cysteine to phenylalanine, the CDR3 is 13 amino acids long. The CDR3 DNA has 39 bases and is translated from base 1. Per the germline V gene, MRHNA is the CDR1 and SNTAGT is the CDR2.

The chain is encoded by TRBV6-4 joined to TRBJ2-3; no confident D gene assignment can be made. The source material was peripheral blood. The sequence was obtained from a woman in her seventies with COVID-19, enrolled during active disease. The base sequence is TGTGCCAGCAGTGACTCCGCGACAGATACGCAGTATTTT. The translation is CASSDSATDTQYF.